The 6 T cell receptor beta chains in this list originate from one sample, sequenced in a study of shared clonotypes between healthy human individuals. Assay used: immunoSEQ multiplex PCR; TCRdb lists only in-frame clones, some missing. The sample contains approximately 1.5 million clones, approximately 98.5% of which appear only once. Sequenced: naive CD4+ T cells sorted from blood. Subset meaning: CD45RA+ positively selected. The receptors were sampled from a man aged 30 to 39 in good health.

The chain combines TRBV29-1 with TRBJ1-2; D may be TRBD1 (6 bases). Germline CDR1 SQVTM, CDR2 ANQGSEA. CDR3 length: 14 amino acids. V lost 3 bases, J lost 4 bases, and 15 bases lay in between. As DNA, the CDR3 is TGCAGCGTTGAGCCCCCGGGACAAATCTATGGCTACACCTTC. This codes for CSVEPPGQIYGYTF.

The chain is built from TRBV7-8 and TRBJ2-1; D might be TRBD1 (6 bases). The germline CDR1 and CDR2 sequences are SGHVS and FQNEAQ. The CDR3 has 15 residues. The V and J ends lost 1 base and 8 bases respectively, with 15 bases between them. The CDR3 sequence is CASSLVRGVGYEQFF. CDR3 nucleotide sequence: TGTGCCAGCAGCTTAGTCAGGGGTGTAGGGTATGAGCAGTTCTTC.

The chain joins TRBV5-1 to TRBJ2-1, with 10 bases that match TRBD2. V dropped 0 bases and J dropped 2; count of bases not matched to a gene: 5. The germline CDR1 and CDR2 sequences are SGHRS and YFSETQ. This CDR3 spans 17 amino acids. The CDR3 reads CASSLAPGLATYNEQFF. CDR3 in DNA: TGCGCCAGCAGCTTGGCCCCGGGACTAGCGACCTACAATGAGCAGTTCTTC.

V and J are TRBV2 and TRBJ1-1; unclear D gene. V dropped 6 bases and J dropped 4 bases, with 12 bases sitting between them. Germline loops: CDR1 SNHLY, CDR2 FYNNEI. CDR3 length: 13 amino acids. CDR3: CASRTEGSTEAFF. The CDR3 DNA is TGTGCCAGCAGAACGGAAGGGTCCACTGAAGCTTTCTTT.

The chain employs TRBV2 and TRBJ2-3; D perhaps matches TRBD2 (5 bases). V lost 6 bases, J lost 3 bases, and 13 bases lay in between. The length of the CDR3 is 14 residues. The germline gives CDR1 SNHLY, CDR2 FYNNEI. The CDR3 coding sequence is TGTGCCAGCAGCTTCTCCCGGACTACAGATACGCAGTATTTT. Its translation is CASSFSRTTDTQYF.

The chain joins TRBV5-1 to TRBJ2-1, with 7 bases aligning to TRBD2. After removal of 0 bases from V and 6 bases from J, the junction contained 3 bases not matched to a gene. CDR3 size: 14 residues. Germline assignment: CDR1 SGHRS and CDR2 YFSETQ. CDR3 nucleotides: TGCGCCAGCAGCTTGGTGCTAGCGGTCAATGAGCAGTTCTTC. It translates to CASSLVLAVNEQFF.